Listed here are 5 T cell receptor beta chains from one sample, sequenced in a study of a mutant IDH1 vaccine in newly diagnosed glioma. These TCRs' antigens remain unknown. Time point meaning: week 5, during vaccination. Each dose of the vaccine consisted of 300 ug of mutant IDH1 20-mer peptide, with topical imiquimod. Profiled with immunoSEQ multiplex PCR; TCRdb holds only in-frame clones, not every one. Of tens of thousands of clones in the sample, around 81% were seen once. The material was PBMCs, obtained from a glioma patient whose treatment included an IDH1 peptide vaccine. The receptor set was obtained from a man in his fifties with glioma.

The gene calls are TRBV10-3 and TRBJ2-7, with a tentative D call TRBD1 (7 bases). This CDR3 spans 15 amino acids. V was pared by 3 bases and J by 7 bases, with 19 bases between. Per germline, CDR1 ENHRY and CDR2 SYGVKD. CDR3 region: CAISERAGGLREQYF. As DNA, the CDR3 is TGTGCCATCAGTGAAAGGGCAGGGGGACTTCGGGAGCAGTACTTC.

This sequence joins TRBV5-1 and TRBJ2-5, with a weak D call TRBD2 (5 bases). From germline, CDR1 is SGHRS and CDR2 YFSETQ. Trimming cost V 4 bases and J 7 bases, with 20 bases left between them. CDR3 length equals 15 residues. CDR3 bases: TGCGCCAGCAGCGTGGGTAGCTCCGGAGAGGGGACCCAGTACTTC. As protein: CASSVGSSGEGTQYF.

This chain joins TRBV27 and TRBJ1-1; D may be TRBD1 (5 bases). The CDR3 has 14 residues. Trimming took 5 bases from V and 8 from J, leaving 18 bases between them. Germline-derived CDR1 and CDR2 are MNHEY and SMNVEV (reference sequence). The CDR3, as DNA: TGTGCCAGCAGTCCACAATGGCAGGGAACGGAAGCTTTCTTT. This encodes CASSPQWQGTEAFF.

As DNA, the CDR3 is TGTGCCACCAGCAGAGATTCGCAGGGCCGCCGTTACAATGAGCAGTTCTTC. It yields the protein CATSRDSQGRRYNEQFF. The chain carries TRBV15 and TRBJ2-1; possible D gene TRBD1, 5 bases. Germline V CDR1 and CDR2: LNHNV, YYDKDF (reference sequence). The CDR3 has 17 residues. V was clipped by 0 bases and J by 4 bases, with 16 bases between them.

The chain's CDR3 is CASRGWTGGADTQYF. CDR3 DNA sequence: TGCGCCAGCAGGGGGTGGACAGGGGGCGCAGATACGCAGTATTTT. The chain joins TRBV5-1 to TRBJ2-3, with TRBD1 matching over 11 bases. CDR3 length equals 15 residues. Germline CDR1 reads SGHRS; CDR2 reads YFSETQ. After removal of 5 bases from V and 4 bases from J, the junction contained 6 bases not matched to a gene.